The 20 T cell receptor beta chains in this list originate from one sample, sequenced in a study of CD8+ T cells in alopecia areata. Following extraction, RNA underwent reverse transcription to cDNA, which served as the sequencing template. Profiling relied on immunoSEQ multiplex PCR, and the TCRdb table lists in-frame clones only, not all of them. The top ten hold around a quarter of the sample, which has 100,000 to 130,000 clones, over 55% seen once. Material: NKG2D-low CD8+ T cells sorted from blood. These receptors all stem from a human donor with alopecia areata.

This clone was detected only a few times. The junction shows a germline mismatch at one end, possibly a read error. J is TRBJ2-1 and V is TRBV7-7, with D perhaps TRBD2 (5 bases). This CDR3 has 13 residues. From germline, CDR1 is SSHAT and CDR2 FNYEAQ (reference sequence). CDR3 nucleotides: TGTGCTAGCAGCTTAGTTGGGGAGAATGAGCAGTTCTTC. Translating gives CASSLVGENEQFF.

The chain couples TRBV28 to TRBJ2-7; 8 nucleotides agree with TRBD1. The V gene end was trimmed by 2 bases and the J gene end by 7 bases; junction bases not matched to a gene: 10. The germline V gene has CDR1 MDHEN and CDR2 SYDVKM. The CDR3 spans 15 residues. The CDR3 sequence: CASSLLLGQEEEQYF. CDR3 nucleotides: TGTGCCAGCAGTTTACTTCTGGGACAGGAGGAAGAGCAGTACTTC. Full variable domain (missing parts from reference TRBV28 and TRBJ2-7): DVKVTQSSRYLVKRTGEKVFLECVQDMDHENMFWYRQDPGLGLRLIYFSYDVKMKEKGDIPEGYSVSREKKERFSLILESASTNQTSMYLCASSLLLGQEEEQYFGPGTRLTVT.

The chain joins TRBV27 to TRBJ2-7; D not resolved. The CDR3 contains 16 residues. Germline V gives CDR1 MNHEY, CDR2 SMNVEV (reference sequence). V lost 6 bases and J lost 2, with 20 bases in between. Written as DNA, the CDR3 is TGTGCCAGCAGGCCCGAAGCTCTCAACCCGACCTACGAGCAGTACTTC. The encoded protein is CASRPEALNPTYEQYF.

The chain has TRBV27 and TRBJ1-2; 10 bases map to TRBD1. J lost 5 bases, V lost 8 bases, and 5 bases had no gene match. CDR3 length: 13 amino acids. CDR1 is MNHEY and CDR2 is SMNVEV in the germline V gene (reference sequence). CDR3: CASSDRGAYGYTF. CDR3 DNA: TGTGCCAGCTCGGACAGGGGGGCTTATGGCTACACCTTC.

The chain is built from TRBV5-6 and TRBJ2-4; D is unclear. V was clipped by 3 bases and J by 1 base, with 11 bases between them. This CDR3 spans 15 amino acids. Looked up from germline, CDR1 is SGHDT and CDR2 is YYEEEE. CDR3 nucleotide sequence: TGTGCCAGCAGCTCATTACAGAACGCCAAAAACATTCAGTACTTC. Amino acids: CASSSLQNAKNIQYF.

The V gene is TRBV19, the J gene TRBJ1-5; 7 bases align to TRBD1. V shed 5 bases, J shed 9 bases, and the junction held 13 bases outside the gene matches. This CDR3 is 15 amino acids long. The germline V gene encodes CDR1 LNHDA and CDR2 SQIVND (reference sequence). CDR3 protein: CASSGTAGHQWPQHF. The CDR3 DNA follows: TGTGCCAGTAGTGGGACAGCGGGGCATCAGTGGCCCCAGCATTTT.

This clone was seen a few times. The V and J genes are TRBV5-6 and TRBJ2-7; weak D call: TRBD1 (5 bases). In germline, CDR1 is SGHDT, CDR2 YYEEEE. The CDR3 loop spans 14 amino acids. V lost 4 bases to trimming and J lost 6 bases, with 17 bases between them. CDR3 loop: CASSDRSWGAEQYF. CDR3 nucleotides: TGTGCCAGCAGCGACCGATCCTGGGGCGCCGAGCAGTACTTC.

This clone was recorded only once. J is TRBJ1-2 and V is TRBV28; D is unclear. The CDR3 covers 17 residues. Germline assignment: CDR1 MDHEN and CDR2 SYDVKM. Deletions cut 6 bases from V and 5 bases from J, with 25 bases between. CDR3: CASSLPPPLGLSYGYTF. The CDR3 bases are TGTGCCAGCAGCTTACCCCCACCTTTGGGGTTGAGTTATGGCTACACCTTC.

This clone has just a few counts. The rearrangement links TRBV4-1 to TRBJ2-3; D possibly corresponds to TRBD2 (5 bases). Trimming removed 1 base at V and 5 bases at J, with 13 bases between. Germline CDR1 MGHRA, CDR2 YSYEKL. CDR3 length equals 15 residues. CDR3 region: CASSQVDKLGDTQYF. The CDR3 region has the DNA TGCGCCAGCAGCCAAGTTGATAAACTAGGAGATACGCAGTATTTT.

There are a few counts of this clone. The gene calls are TRBV9 and TRBJ2-1; D is undetermined. The CDR3 length is 14 residues. V lost 4 bases to trimming and J lost 4 bases, with 12 bases between them. Germline-derived CDR1 and CDR2 are SGDLS and YYNGEE. As DNA, the CDR3 is TGTGCCAGCAGCCCCCCCCGCGGATACAATGAGCAGTTCTTC. Translating gives CASSPPRGYNEQFF.

In this sample, this clone turned up a few times. The rearrangement joins TRBV7-9 to TRBJ2-1; 12 nucleotides agree with TRBD2. J was trimmed by 8 bases and V by 2 bases; bases with no gene match: 13. The CDR3 totals 18 residues. In germline, CDR1 is SEHNR, CDR2 FQNEAQ (reference sequence). The CDR3 nucleotides read TGTGCCAGCAGCTTACCCGAGAGGCTAGCGGGAGGGCCTGATGAGCAGTTCTTC. It specifies CASSLPERLAGGPDEQFF. Variable domain in full (rest from reference TRBV7-9 and TRBJ2-1): DTGVSQNPRHKITKRGQNVTFRCDPISEHNRLYWYRQTLGQGPEFLTYFQNEAQLEKSRLLSDRFSAERPKGSFSTLEIQRTEQGDSAMYLCASSLPERLAGGPDEQFFGPGTRLTVL.

The rearrangement links TRBV11-2 to TRBJ1-1; D remains ambiguous. Germline CDR1 reads SGHAT; CDR2 reads FQNNGV. The CDR3 sequence is 13 residues long. Trimming removed 3 bases at V and 6 bases at J, with 11 bases between. The CDR3 spells CASSFAPWAEAFF. The DNA of the CDR3 is TGTGCCAGCAGCTTTGCCCCCTGGGCTGAAGCTTTCTTT.

J is TRBJ2-1 and V is TRBV9, with TRBD2 identical over 7 bases. Germline CDR1 is SGDLS and CDR2 is YYNGEE. V was pared by 4 bases and J by 4 bases, with 14 bases of the junction left unmatched. CDR3 size: 17 residues. This CDR3 is CASSSPGGFLSYNEQFF. The CDR3 nucleotides read TGTGCCAGCAGCTCACCCGGGGGGTTCCTCTCTTACAATGAGCAGTTCTTC.

This clone was seen a handful of times. V gene TRBV7-9 combines with J gene TRBJ2-3; D call uncertain. CDR3 length: 12 amino acids. The germline gives CDR1 SEHNR, CDR2 FQNEAQ (reference sequence). Trimming cost V 1 base and J 5 bases, with 4 bases left between them. CDR3 bases: TGTGCCAGCAGCTTAGATGTAGATACGCAGTATTTT. This encodes CASSLDVDTQYF. The full variable domain, in which reference TRBV7-9 and TRBJ2-3 provide the parts outside the CDR3, is DTGVSQNPRHKITKRGQNVTFRCDPISEHNRLYWYRQTLGQGPEFLTYFQNEAQLEKSRLLSDRFSAERPKGSFSTLEIQRTEQGDSAMYLCASSLDVDTQYFGPGTRLTVL.

This clone was seen just once. The chain carries TRBV4-1 and TRBJ2-7; tentative D call: TRBD1 (6 bases). Trimming left V 0 bases short and J 6 bases short, with 18 bases between. The CDR3 loop spans 16 amino acids. The germline V gene has CDR1 MGHRA and CDR2 YSYEKL. The CDR3 bases are TGCGCCAGCAGCCAAGATATAAAACAGGGCTGGCGCGAGCAGTACTTC. Its protein product is CASSQDIKQGWREQYF.

The chain combines TRBV2 with TRBJ2-1; TRBD2 agrees at 8 bases. This CDR3 has 16 amino acids. Unmatched junction bases numbered 12, after V lost 6 bases and J lost 5 bases. Germline CDR1 and CDR2: SNHLY and FYNNEI. As DNA, the CDR3 is TGTGCCAGCAGACGTACACTGGCGGGAGGTAACAATGAGCAGTTCTTC. Protein sequence: CASRRTLAGGNNEQFF.

The chain is built from TRBV7-9 and TRBJ2-1; 9 positions match TRBD2. This CDR3 region has 17 residues. In germline, CDR1 is SEHNR, CDR2 FQNEAQ (reference sequence). V trimming: 0 bases; J trimming: 6 bases; junction bases outside the gene matches: 9. The DNA for the CDR3 is TGTGCCAGCAGCTTAGCACCTAGCGGGGTTTATAGCAATGAGCAGTTCTTC. Its translation is CASSLAPSGVYSNEQFF.

This clone was observed a few times. V usage is TRBV7-9 and J usage is TRBJ2-4; the D is unclear. V was pared by 5 bases and J by 0 bases, with 11 bases between. CDR1 and CDR2 (germline): SEHNR, FQNEAQ (reference sequence). The CDR3 sequence is 15 residues long. CDR3 loop: CASSPASLAKNIQYF. DNA for the CDR3: TGTGCCAGCAGCCCGGCCAGCCTAGCCAAAAACATTCAGTACTTC.

V gene TRBV5-4 combines with J gene TRBJ2-7; the D is unclear. This CDR3 spans 16 amino acids. Germline lookup yields CDR1 SGHNT and CDR2 YYREEE (reference sequence). The V end lost 1 base, the J end lost 3 bases, and 17 bases lay between the germline ends. The CDR3 DNA reads TGTGCCAGCAGCTTGTCTCTGGGCCCGAAAAACTACGAGCAGTACTTC. It is translated as CASSLSLGPKNYEQYF.

The chain employs TRBV4-1 and TRBJ2-1; TRBD2 aligns across 8 bases. Germline CDR1 MGHRA, CDR2 YSYEKL. Trimming removed 5 bases from V and 5 bases from J; junction bases left unmatched: 8. The CDR3 consists of 15 residues. CDR3 coding DNA: TGCGCCAGCAGCGCCCCGGGACTAGGGAACAATGAGCAGTTCTTC. Translation gives CASSAPGLGNNEQFF.